This TCR beta chain was profiled in a study of blood T cell repertoires in COVID-19. Turning to the study itself: Samples taken during acute and convalescent COVID-19 were collected in the United States, Italy and Spain.

Sequenced by immunoSEQ multiplex PCR; TCRdb stores in-frame clones only, minus some. Of approximately 120,000 clones detected, about four fifths appear once; the ten largest clones hold roughly 10%. Sequences were obtained from peripheral blood. This clonotype originated in a human donor in a cohort sampled during active COVID-19.

CDR3 DNA sequence: TGTGCCAGCAGCAGTTTTTGGGAGCCGGGAAAGGGCCAGCCCCAGCATTTT. It encodes CASSSFWEPGKGQPQHF. The chain uses TRBV27 and TRBJ1-5; D remains unclear. The V and J ends lost 6 bases and 7 bases respectively, with 25 bases between them. Germline assignment: CDR1 MNHEY and CDR2 SMNVEV (reference sequence). The CDR3 covers 17 residues.